This T cell receptor beta chain was captured by sequencing in a study of CD8 T cells in Susac syndrome. The authors reverse transcribed about 0.5 to 1 ug RNA with random hexamers. Amplification of TCR beta CDR3 was carried out by immunoSEQ multiplex PCR, which covered 54 Vbeta and 13 Jbeta segments. Via MiXCR, TCRdb re-called the immunoSEQ multiplex PCR reads, giving one row per CDR3 protein. The repertoire consists of fewer than 250,000 distinct CDR3 sequences, with 90% to 95% occurring once and the leading ten covering around 0.1%. This clonotype appeared once. The receptor was derived from a human donor in good health. What was sequenced was CD4+ T cells from PBMCs.

The CDR3, as DNA: TGTGCCAGCAGTCCGGTGCCCTTAAGACAGGGGAACTATGGCTACACCTTC. Translating gives CASSPVPLRQGNYGYTF. The chain has TRBV6-4 and TRBJ1-2, with 8 bases fitting TRBD1. The CDR3 consists of 17 residues. After removal of 5 bases from V and 2 bases from J, the junction contained 13 bases not matched to a gene. Per germline, CDR1 MRHNA and CDR2 SNTAGT.